This TCR beta chain was identified during a study of T cell repertoires in ileal Crohn's disease. The germline CDR1 and CDR2 sequences are KGHSH and LQKENI. V was clipped by 0 bases and J by 7 bases; unmatched bases: 7. There are 16 residues in the CDR3. Study-level findings and limits: Clonality above 26.8% at surgery always came with endoscopic recurrence.

The data were produced by immunoSEQ multiplex PCR, yet TCRdb's version contains in-frame clones alone and is incomplete. The table shows roughly 14,000 clones, with less than 85% occurring only once. On this clone: Its antigen is as yet unknown.

The sample consisted of ileal tissue. The clonotype originates from an adult with Crohn's disease. V and J are TRBV18 and TRBJ2-2, with 8 positions matching TRBD1. CDR3 protein: CASSPPAGGIGGELFF. The CDR3 nucleotides are TGTGCCAGCTCACCACCGGCAGGGGGCATCGGCGGGGAGCTGTTTTTT.